The present T cell receptor beta chain was sequenced within a study of breast tumors, draining lymph nodes, adjacent tissues. TCRdb itself ran the multiplex PCR reads through MiXCR, one entry per CDR3 protein. In the table there are 15,000 to 20,000 distinct CDR3 sequences, nearly 45% of which are singletons. Study-level results: Tumors had less TCR diversity than lymph nodes, more than nontumor tissue. That most tumor T cells come from lymph nodes remained unproven. Tumor and nontumor repertoires were significantly more similar in luminal-like than in basal-like breast cancer.

Trimming at V came to 1 base and at J to 8 bases, leaving 5 bases not matched to a gene. CDR3 size: 16 residues. Germline CDR1 reads SGHRS; CDR2 reads YFSETQ. As regards this clonotype: What it recognizes is unknown.

This chain links TRBV5-1 with TRBJ2-5; 16 bases match TRBD2. This sequence was found in a female donor with breast cancer. Some clones in this sample may be carry-over from other donors' samples. Material: tumor-adjacent breast tissue. CDR3 coding DNA: TGCGCCAGCAGCTTGCCCGGGACTAGCGGGGGGGCCACCCAGTACTTC. Its translation: CASSLPGTSGGATQYF.